The present TCR beta chain was sequenced within a study of naive and memory T cell subsets. This clonotype appeared a few times. The antigen remains unidentified. Study-wide points: Over 90% of naive TCR sequences appeared only once after error correction, unlike memory subsets. Expression changes during T cell differentiation may affect RNA-based TCR counts.

Cells stained for CD3, CD4, CD8, CD45RA, CD27 and viability were sorted into four CD45RA/CD27 subsets. Both TRBC1 and TRBC2 were covered by a beta constant-region primer of two equimolar oligonucleotides. The ligated cDNA underwent four PCR rounds using SP2 and nested alpha and beta constant-region primers. TCRdb re-analysed the UMI-ligation and nested PCR reads in MiXCR, keeping a single row per CDR3 protein. The sample has 20,000 to 25,000 distinct CDR3 sequences; 7% to 10% are singletons. This CDR3 region has 16 residues. CDR1 and CDR2 from the germline V gene are MNHNS and SASEGT. Losses at the gene ends were 4 bases for V and 5 bases for J; bases not matched to a gene: 10.

Material for sequencing was central memory CD8+ T cells from blood. The receptor was isolated from a human donor in good health. V and J are TRBV6-1 and TRBJ2-7; 11 bases match TRBD2. CDR3 protein: CASSVVAGGPPDEQYF. In DNA, the CDR3 is TGTGCCAGCAGTGTCGTAGCGGGAGGGCCCCCGGACGAGCAGTACTTC.